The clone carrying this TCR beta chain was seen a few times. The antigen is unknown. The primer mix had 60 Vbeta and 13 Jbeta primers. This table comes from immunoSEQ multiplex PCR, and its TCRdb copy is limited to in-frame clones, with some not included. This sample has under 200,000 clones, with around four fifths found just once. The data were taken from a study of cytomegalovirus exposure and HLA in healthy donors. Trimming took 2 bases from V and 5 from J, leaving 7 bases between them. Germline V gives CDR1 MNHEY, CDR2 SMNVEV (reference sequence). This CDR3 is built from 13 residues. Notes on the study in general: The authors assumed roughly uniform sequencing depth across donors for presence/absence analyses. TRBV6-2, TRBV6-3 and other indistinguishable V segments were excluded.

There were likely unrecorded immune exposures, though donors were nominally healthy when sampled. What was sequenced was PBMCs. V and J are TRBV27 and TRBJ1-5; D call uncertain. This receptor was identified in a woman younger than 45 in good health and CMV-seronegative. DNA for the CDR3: TGTGCCAGCAGTTTAAAAGGAGATCAGCCCCAGCATTTT. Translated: CASSLKGDQPQHF.